This entry describes one TCR beta chain. As yet, its antigen is unknown. This record belongs to a study of Ad26.COV2.S vaccination and SARS-CoV-2 variants. As for the study in general: Dosing was one shot or two shots 56 days apart.

The length of the CDR3 is 14 residues. The ends lost 5 bases at V and 5 bases at J; junction bases unmatched: 9. From germline, CDR1 is SGHTA and CDR2 FQGNSA. Treatment meaning: roughly 18 received Ad26.COV2.S at low or high dose, single or two shots; 5 received placebo; per-sample allocation not given. Sampling happened 63 days after the first vaccine or placebo injection. Built on an Ad26 vector, the vaccine expressed Wuhan-strain SARS-CoV-2 spike. The study, taken as a whole, reports: Spike-specific TCR breadth ran higher among vaccine recipients than placebo recipients.

Measured with immunoSEQ multiplex PCR; TCRdb has only the in-frame clones, and not every one. The sample yields about 680,000 clones, roughly 90% seen once. This clonotype was obtained from a person between 18 and 65 years old who received the Ad26.COV2.S COVID-19 vaccine or a placebo. The J gene is TRBJ2-7, the V gene TRBV7-2; TRBD2 agrees at 7 bases. This material consisted of peripheral blood, taken in a trial of Ad26.COV2.S vaccine versus placebo. The CDR3 coding sequence is TGTGCCAGCAGCCCGCGGACTAGTAAGGACGAGCAGTACTTC. Translation: CASSPRTSKDEQYF. Full variable domain (outside the CDR3, taken from reference TRBV7-2 and TRBJ2-7): GAGVSQSPSNKVTEKGKDVELRCDPISGHTALYWYRQSLGQGLEFLIYFQGNSAPDKSGLPSDRFSAERTGGSVSTLTIQRTQQEDSAVYLCASSPRTSKDEQYFGPGTRLTVT.